This T cell receptor beta chain was identified in a study of CD8+ T cells in alopecia areata. Study summary: Once tofacitinib had been taken for 6 to 18 months, 6 months off drug followed. Overall study results and limits: Scalp samples also yield sequences of resident alphabeta T cells from normal skin.

RNA was isolated and reverse transcribed to cDNA, the sequencing template. Sequenced by immunoSEQ multiplex PCR; TCRdb stores in-frame clones only, minus some. The top ten hold under 15% of the sample, which has 150,000 to 200,000 clones, about 63% seen once. V was pared by 4 bases and J by 0 bases, with 8 bases between. Germline-derived CDR1 and CDR2 are SEHNR and FQNEAQ (reference sequence). CDR3 size: 14 residues. Note on this clone: Its antigen is not identified.

The rearrangement joins TRBV7-9 to TRBJ2-3, with D uncertain. The TCR was taken from a human donor with alopecia areata. Material: CD4+ T cells sorted from blood, obtained at week 0. CDR3 residues: CASSWSSSTDTQYF. The CDR3 DNA follows: TGTGCCAGCAGCTGGTCTTCAAGCACAGATACGCAGTATTTT.